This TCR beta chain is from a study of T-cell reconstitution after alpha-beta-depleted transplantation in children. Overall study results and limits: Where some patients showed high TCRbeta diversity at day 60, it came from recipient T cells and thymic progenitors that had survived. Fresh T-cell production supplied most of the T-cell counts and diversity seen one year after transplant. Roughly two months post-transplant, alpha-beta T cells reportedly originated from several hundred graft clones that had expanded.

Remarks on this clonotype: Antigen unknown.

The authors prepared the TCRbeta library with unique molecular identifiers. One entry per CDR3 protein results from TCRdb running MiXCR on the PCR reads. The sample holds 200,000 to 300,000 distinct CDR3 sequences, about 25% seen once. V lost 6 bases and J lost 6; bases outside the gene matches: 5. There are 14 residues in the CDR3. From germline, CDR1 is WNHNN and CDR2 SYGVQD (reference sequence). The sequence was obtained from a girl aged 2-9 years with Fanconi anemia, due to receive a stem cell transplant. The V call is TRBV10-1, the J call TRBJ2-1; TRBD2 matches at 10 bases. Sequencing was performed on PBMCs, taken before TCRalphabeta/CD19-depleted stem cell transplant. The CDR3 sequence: CASSSSGRFNEQFF. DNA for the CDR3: TGCGCCAGCAGCTCTAGCGGGAGATTCAATGAGCAGTTCTTC.